This TCR beta chain was identified in a study of cytomegalovirus exposure and HLA in healthy donors. The donors were members of the validation cohort, which comprised roughly 120 subjects and was separate from the first cohort of fewer than 700 subjects. The table came from immunoSEQ multiplex PCR; TCRdb's copy has only in-frame clones and leaves some out. The table has some 200,000 clones, 65% to 90% seen once. V dropped 5 bases and J dropped 3 bases, with 16 bases sitting between them. CDR3 size: 15 residues. Germline V gene data show CDR1 as MNHNY and CDR2 as SVGAGI (reference sequence). This clonotype originated in a woman aged 30 to 39 in good health and CMV-seropositive. Source material: PBMCs. The chain recombines TRBV6-6 with TRBJ2-5, with D unclear. The CDR3 reads CASSVSRLGEETQYF. The CDR3 nucleotides are TGTGCCAGCAGTGTCTCTCGGCTAGGCGAAGAGACCCAGTACTTC.